This TCR beta chain was identified during a study of blood T cells in healthy people across ages. Of note for this clonotype: Its specificity is unknown.

Next came a second PCR, run for roughly 7 to 12 cycles, which used a sample-barcoded 5' primer along with a J-beta primer mix. Using its own MiXCR run on the 5' RACE reads, TCRdb lists one record per CDR3 protein. The repertoire has around 710,000 distinct CDR3 sequences, roughly two fifths of them found once; the top ten carry around a fifth. Each of the donors had approximately 10 milliliters of peripheral blood drawn into EDTA-treated Vacutainer tubes. General study results and limits: With age, beta diversity per million T cells declined roughly linearly, significantly by approximately 41. PBMCs that were unsorted prevented a conclusive naive versus antigen-experienced comparison.

Trimming shortened V by 5 bases and J by 6 bases, and 13 bases separated the two germline ends. The germline CDR1 and CDR2 sequences are SGHTA and FQGNSA. The CDR3 extends over 13 amino acids. Sequencing was done on a sample of blood. The clonotype was recovered from a woman in her sixties or seventies in good health. The chain has TRBV7-2 and TRBJ2-5, with D perhaps given as TRBD1 or TRBD2 (5 bases each). CDR3: CASSRDQGKTQYF. The CDR3 region has the DNA TGTGCCAGCAGCCGGGATCAGGGAAAGACCCAGTACTTC.